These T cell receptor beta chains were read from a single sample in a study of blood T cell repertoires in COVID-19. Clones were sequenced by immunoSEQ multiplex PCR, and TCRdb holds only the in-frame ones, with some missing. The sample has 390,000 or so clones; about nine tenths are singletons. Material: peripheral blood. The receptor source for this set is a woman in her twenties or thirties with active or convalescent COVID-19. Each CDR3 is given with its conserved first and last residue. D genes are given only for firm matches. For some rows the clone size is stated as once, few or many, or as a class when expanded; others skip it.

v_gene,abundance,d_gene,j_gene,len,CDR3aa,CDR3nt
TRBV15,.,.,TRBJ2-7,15,CATSRDLDSLYEQYF,TGTGCCACCAGCAGAGATCTCGACAGCCTCTACGAGCAGTACTTC
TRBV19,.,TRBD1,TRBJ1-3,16,CASSAIRDRAGNTIYF,TGTGCCAGTAGCGCCATCCGGGACAGGGCCGGAAACACCATATATTTT
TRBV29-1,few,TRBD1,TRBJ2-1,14,CSGFTGGSYNEQFF,TGCAGCGGGTTTACAGGGGGCTCCTACAATGAGCAGTTCTTC
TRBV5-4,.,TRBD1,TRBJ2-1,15,CASSSGTGGFNEQFF,TGTGCCAGCAGCTCAGGGACAGGGGGCTTCAATGAGCAGTTCTTC
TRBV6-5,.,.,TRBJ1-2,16,CASSSLAGTLHYGYTF,TGTGCCAGCAGTTCCCTCGCAGGTACACTTCACTATGGCTACACCTTC
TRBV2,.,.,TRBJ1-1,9,CAIQGEAFF,TGTGCCATCCAGGGTGAAGCTTTCTTT
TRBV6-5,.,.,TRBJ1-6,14,CASSRERYNSPLHF,TGTGCCAGCAGTCGGGAAAGGTATAATTCACCCCTCCACTTT
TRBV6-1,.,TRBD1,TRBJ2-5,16,CASSVPPGQSQETQYF,TGTGCCAGCAGTGTACCACCGGGACAGAGCCAAGAGACCCAGTACTTC
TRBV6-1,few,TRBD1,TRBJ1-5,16,CASSEAAGTGGQPQHF,TGTGCCAGCAGTGAGGCCGCCGGGACAGGAGGGCAGCCCCAGCATTTT
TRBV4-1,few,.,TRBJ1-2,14,CASSQVDSNYGYTF,TGCGCCAGCAGCCAAGTGGACAGTAACTATGGCTACACCTTC
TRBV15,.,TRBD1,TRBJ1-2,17,CATRLSETGGREDGYTF,TGTGCCACCAGGCTTTCCGAGACAGGGGGGAGGGAGGATGGCTACACCTTC
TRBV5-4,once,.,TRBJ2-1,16,CASSLIAGGIYNEQFF,TGTGCCAGCAGCTTAATAGCAGGGGGGATATACAATGAGCAGTTCTTC
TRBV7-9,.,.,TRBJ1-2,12,CASSQGSNRYTF,TGTGCCAGCAGTCAGGGTTCCAACCGCTACACCTTC
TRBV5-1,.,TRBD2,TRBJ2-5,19,CASSYGTLLAGGPPETQYF,TGCGCCAGCAGTTACGGGACACTGCTAGCGGGGGGGCCGCCGGAGACCCAGTACTTC
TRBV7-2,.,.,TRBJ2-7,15,CASSLEAGLSYEQYF,TGTGCCAGCAGCTTGGAAGCGGGCCTCTCCTACGAGCAGTACTTC
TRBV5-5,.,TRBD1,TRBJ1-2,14,CASSLMGQGYGYTF,TGTGCCAGCAGCTTAATGGGACAGGGATATGGCTACACCTTC
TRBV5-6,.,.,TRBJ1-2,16,CASSLDNSAGEYGYTF,TGTGCCAGCAGCTTGGACAACTCCGCTGGGGAGTATGGCTACACCTTC
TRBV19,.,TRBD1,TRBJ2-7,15,CASRDPTGGGYEQYF,TGTGCCAGTAGAGACCCGACAGGGGGAGGCTACGAGCAGTACTTC
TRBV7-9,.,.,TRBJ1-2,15,CASSLDGGLLYGYTF,TGTGCCAGCAGCTTAGACGGGGGGCTCCTCTATGGCTACACCTTC
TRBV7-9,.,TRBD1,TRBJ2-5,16,CASSKDRGGLQETQYF,TGTGCCAGCAGCAAAGACAGGGGAGGCCTCCAAGAGACCCAGTACTTC
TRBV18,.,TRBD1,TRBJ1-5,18,CASSPSDRGISGLQPQHF,TGTGCCAGCTCACCAAGCGACAGGGGCATCAGCGGTTTACAGCCCCAGCATTTT
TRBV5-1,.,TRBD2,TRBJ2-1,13,CASKYSSGGEQFF,TGCGCCAGCAAGTATTCGAGCGGGGGTGAGCAGTTCTTC
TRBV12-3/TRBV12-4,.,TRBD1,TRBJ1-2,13,CASSATGGGGYTF,TGTGCCAGCAGTGCGACAGGGGGCGGTGGCTACACCTTC
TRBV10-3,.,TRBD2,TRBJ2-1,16,CAISELGLAEYNEQFF,TGTGCCATCAGTGAGCTGGGACTAGCGGAGTACAATGAGCAGTTCTTC
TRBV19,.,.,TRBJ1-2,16,CASSIGFGEINYGYTF,TGTGCCAGTAGTATCGGGTTCGGCGAAATTAACTATGGCTACACCTTC
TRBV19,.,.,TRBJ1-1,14,CASSMHRDTTEAFF,TGTGCCAGTAGTATGCACCGGGATACCACTGAAGCTTTCTTT
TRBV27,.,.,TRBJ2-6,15,CASSLKETGANVLTF,TGTGCCAGCAGTTTAAAGGAGACTGGGGCCAACGTCCTGACTTTC
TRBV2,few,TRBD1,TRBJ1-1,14,CASSAGDSNTEAFF,TGTGCCAGCAGCGCCGGGGACAGTAACACTGAAGCTTTCTTT
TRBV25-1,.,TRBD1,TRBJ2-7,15,CASSDFSNRGYEQYF,TGTGCCAGCAGTGACTTCTCCAACAGGGGCTACGAGCAGTACTTC
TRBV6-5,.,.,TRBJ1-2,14,CASKTTGSVYGYTF,TGTGCCAGCAAAACTACAGGGTCTGTTTATGGCTACACCTTC
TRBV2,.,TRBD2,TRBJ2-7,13,CASTRGTTGEQYF,TGTGCCAGCACACGGGGGACTACTGGGGAGCAGTACTTC
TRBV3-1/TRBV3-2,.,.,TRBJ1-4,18,CASSLRHGLDAINEKLFF,TGTGCCAGCAGCCTCCGTCACGGTCTAGATGCCATCAATGAAAAACTGTTTTTT
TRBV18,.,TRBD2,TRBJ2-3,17,CASSPRGLAGALGTQYF,TGTGCCAGCTCACCAAGAGGACTAGCGGGGGCCCTCGGGACGCAGTATTTT
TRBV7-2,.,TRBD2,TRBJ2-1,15,CASSPYGGYYNEQFF,TGTGCCAGCAGCCCATACGGGGGGTATTACAATGAGCAGTTCTTC
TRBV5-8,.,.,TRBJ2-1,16,CASSLSTGMVNNEQFF,TGTGCCAGCAGCTTAAGTACAGGGATGGTAAACAATGAGCAGTTCTTC
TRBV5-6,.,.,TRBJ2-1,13,CASSWTAYNEQFF,TGTGCCAGCAGCTGGACTGCCTACAATGAGCAGTTCTTC
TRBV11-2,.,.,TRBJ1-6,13,CASSTGYNSPLHF,TGTGCCAGCTCGACAGGCTATAATTCACCCCTCCACTTT
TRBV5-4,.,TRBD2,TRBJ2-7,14,CASSLSRGDYEQYF,TGTGCCAGCAGCTTGTCCCGGGGGGATTACGAGCAGTACTTC
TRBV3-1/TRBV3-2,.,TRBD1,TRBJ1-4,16,CASSQDRGQGAEKLFF,TGTGCCAGCAGCCAAGATCGGGGGCAGGGGGCGGAAAAACTGTTTTTT
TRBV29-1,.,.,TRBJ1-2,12,CSVAGGDYGYTF,TGCAGCGTTGCTGGGGGGGACTATGGCTACACCTTC
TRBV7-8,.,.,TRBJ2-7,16,CASSYPQGGSSYEQYF,TGTGCCAGCAGTTACCCTCAAGGCGGTTCCTCCTACGAGCAGTACTTC
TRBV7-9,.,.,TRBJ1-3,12,CASSRGIGTIYF,TGTGCCAGCAGCCGCGGAATTGGTACCATATATTTT
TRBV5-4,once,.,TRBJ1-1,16,CASSSRSREDGTEAFF,TGTGCCAGCAGCTCGCGTTCTCGGGAGGATGGCACTGAAGCTTTCTTT
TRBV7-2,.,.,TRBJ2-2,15,CASRWAWEVTGELFF,TGTGCCAGCAGATGGGCCTGGGAGGTCACCGGGGAGCTGTTTTTT
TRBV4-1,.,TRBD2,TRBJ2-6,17,CASSPLAGLSGANVLTF,TGCGCCAGCAGCCCCCTAGCGGGTCTCTCTGGGGCCAACGTCCTGACTTTC
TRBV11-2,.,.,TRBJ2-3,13,CASSRQESDTQYF,TGTGCCAGCAGCCGCCAAGAGTCAGATACGCAGTATTTT
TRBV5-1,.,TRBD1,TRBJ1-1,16,CASSWGTGALNTEAFF,TGCGCCAGCAGCTGGGGGACAGGGGCTCTAAACACTGAAGCTTTCTTT
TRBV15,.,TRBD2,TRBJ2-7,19,CATSTSSGLAGESLYEQYF,TGTGCCACCTCAACCAGTAGCGGACTAGCGGGAGAAAGTCTCTACGAGCAGTACTTC
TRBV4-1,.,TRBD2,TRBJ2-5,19,CASSQPSVRVAGAQETQYF,TGCGCCAGCAGCCAACCTAGTGTTCGGGTAGCGGGGGCCCAAGAGACCCAGTACTTC
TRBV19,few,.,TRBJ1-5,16,CASSIAQPEGNQPQHF,TGTGCCAGTAGTATAGCCCAACCGGAGGGCAATCAGCCCCAGCATTTT
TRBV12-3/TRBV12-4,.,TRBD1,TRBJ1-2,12,CASSNRDSGYTF,TGTGCCAGCAGCAACAGGGACAGCGGCTACACCTTC
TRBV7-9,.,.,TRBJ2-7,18,CASSLKATTVGARGEQYF,TGTGCCAGCAGCTTAAAAGCGACTACAGTTGGAGCCCGAGGCGAGCAGTACTTC
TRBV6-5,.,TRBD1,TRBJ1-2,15,CASSYTQQGAGGYTF,TGTGCCAGCAGTTACACACAACAGGGGGCGGGTGGCTACACCTTC
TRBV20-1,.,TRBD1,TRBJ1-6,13,CSASGQGYSPLHF,TGCAGTGCTAGTGGACAGGGCTATTCACCCCTCCACTTT
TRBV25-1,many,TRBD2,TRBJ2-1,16,CASSGQAGPKYNEQFF,TGTGCCAGCAGTGGCCAAGCGGGACCCAAATACAATGAGCAGTTCTTC
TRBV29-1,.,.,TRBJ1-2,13,CSVEDQVDYGYTF,TGCAGCGTTGAAGATCAAGTAGACTATGGCTACACCTTC
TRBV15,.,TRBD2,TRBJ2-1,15,CATSRSGALYNEQFF,TGTGCCACCAGCAGGAGCGGGGCGCTATACAATGAGCAGTTCTTC
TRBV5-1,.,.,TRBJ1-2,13,CASMGGSNYGYTF,TGCGCCAGCATGGGGGGTTCTAACTATGGCTACACCTTC